This T cell receptor beta chain emerged from a study of blood T cell repertoires in COVID-19. Clones were read by immunoSEQ multiplex PCR, and TCRdb kept only the in-frame ones, dropping some. Seen here are about 80,000 clones, more than 70% observed once, and the top ten hold under 7.5%. CDR1 and CDR2 from the germline V gene are MNHEY and SMNVEV (reference sequence). Trimming took 5 bases from V and 0 from J, leaving 11 bases between them. The CDR3 loop spans 15 amino acids. This rearrangement joins TRBV27 to TRBJ2-1; D perhaps matches TRBD2 (5 bases). The specimen sequenced was peripheral blood. This clonotype was obtained from a woman aged 80 or over with acute or convalescent COVID-19. CDR3 sequence: CASSLRGSSYNEQFF. The CDR3 DNA reads as TGTGCCAGCAGTCTTAGAGGGAGCTCCTACAATGAGCAGTTCTTC.